Described below is a single T cell receptor beta chain sequence and its context. This sample was included in a study of Ad26.COV2.S vaccination and SARS-CoV-2 variants. Looked up from germline, CDR1 is SGHRS and CDR2 is YFSETQ. This CDR3 region has 16 residues. Trimming cost V 0 bases and J 1 base; bases outside gene matches: 3. Assay used: immunoSEQ multiplex PCR; TCRdb lists only in-frame clones, some missing. The data show a few hundred thousand clones, more than 70% seen once. Specified treatment: 15 to 20 received Ad26.COV2.S at low or high dose, single or two shots; about 5 received placebo; per-sample allocation not given. Repertoires come from day 63 after the first vaccine or placebo injection.

The chain combines TRBV5-1 with TRBJ2-7; 11 nucleotides match TRBD2. This receptor was taken from a person aged 18 to 65 who received the Ad26.COV2.S COVID-19 vaccine or a placebo. The sample consisted of peripheral blood, taken in a trial of Ad26.COV2.S vaccine versus placebo. CDR3 sequence: CASSLGSSGGSYEQYF. The CDR3 DNA reads as TGCGCCAGCAGCTTGGGCTCTAGCGGGGGGTCCTACGAGCAGTACTTC.